The clone carrying this T cell receptor beta chain came up many times. The antigen is not known. The data were taken from a study of T cells in Graves' hyperthyroidism and ophthalmopathy. Amplification targeted TCR beta CDR3 regions from RNA transcripts. The HTBI primer set was used in a first-round RT-PCR of the TCR CDR3. TCRdb redid the calling of the multiplex PCR reads with MiXCR, one entry per CDR3 protein. The sample lists approximately 370,000 distinct CDR3 sequences; roughly a sixth were seen once. Patients aged 18 to 65 had newly diagnosed hyperthyroidism lasting under 2 months. The study collected blood at first hyperthyroidism diagnosis, before any ophthalmopathy symptoms arose. Findings and caveats of the study: Most thyroid-expanded clonotypes above 0.001 were also found in blood.

The junction had 17 bases not matched to a gene; V was cut back by 3 bases and J by 5 bases. CDR1 MGHDK and CDR2 SYGVNS come from the germline V gene. The CDR3 extends over 19 amino acids. The source of this sequence is a woman aged 25 to 39 with Graves' hyperthyroidism that later progressed to Graves' ophthalmopathy. The sequenced sample was blood. The V call is TRBV25-1, the J call TRBJ2-5; 11 bases align to TRBD2. CDR3: CASSEPTLTSGEPGETQYF. DNA for the CDR3: TGTGCCAGCAGTGAGCCGACTTTGACTAGCGGGGAGCCGGGGGAGACCCAGTACTTC. Using reference TRBV25-1 and TRBJ2-5 for the parts outside the CDR3, the full variable domain is EADIYQTPRYLVIGTGKKITLECSQTMGHDKMYWYQQDPGMELHLIHYSYGVNSTEKGDLSSESTVSRIRTEHFPLTLESARPSHTSQYLCASSEPTLTSGEPGETQYFGPGTRLLVL.